This T cell receptor (beta chain) was identified in a study of Ad26.COV2.S vaccination and SARS-CoV-2 variants. Study-wide context: Ad26.COV2.S shots went into the muscle once or twice, 56 days apart.

Germline-derived CDR1 and CDR2 are LGHNT and FRNRAP. The CDR3 is 14 residues long. Trimming took off 0 bases at V and 8 bases at J, with 13 bases between the two ends. Treatment of the sample: 15 to 20 received Ad26.COV2.S at low or high dose, single or two shots; about 5 received placebo; per-sample allocation not given. On day 63 after the first injection, vaccine and placebo recipients gave samples. Cohort 1b enrolled adults aged 18-55 years in Boston. Method: immunoSEQ multiplex PCR; TCRdb's copy keeps in-frame clones and lacks some. The sample lists about 350,000 clones, roughly 84% occurring once. On this clone: Its antigen remains unidentified.

General study results and limits: Analyses of TCR breadth and depth may have underestimated total T cell responses. Breadth, reportedly substantial, characterized the spike-specific CD8+ and CD4+ T cell responses after vaccination.

The TCR was taken from a person between 18 and 65 years old who received the Ad26.COV2.S COVID-19 vaccine or a placebo. The source was peripheral blood, collected in a trial of Ad26.COV2.S vaccine versus placebo. The chain employs TRBV12-5 and TRBJ1-2; D is perhaps TRBD1 (5 bases). CDR3 nucleotide sequence: TGTGCTAGTGGTTTGGTAGGGAGGGGAAGGGGCTACACCTTC. Translated, it gives CASGLVGRGRGYTF.